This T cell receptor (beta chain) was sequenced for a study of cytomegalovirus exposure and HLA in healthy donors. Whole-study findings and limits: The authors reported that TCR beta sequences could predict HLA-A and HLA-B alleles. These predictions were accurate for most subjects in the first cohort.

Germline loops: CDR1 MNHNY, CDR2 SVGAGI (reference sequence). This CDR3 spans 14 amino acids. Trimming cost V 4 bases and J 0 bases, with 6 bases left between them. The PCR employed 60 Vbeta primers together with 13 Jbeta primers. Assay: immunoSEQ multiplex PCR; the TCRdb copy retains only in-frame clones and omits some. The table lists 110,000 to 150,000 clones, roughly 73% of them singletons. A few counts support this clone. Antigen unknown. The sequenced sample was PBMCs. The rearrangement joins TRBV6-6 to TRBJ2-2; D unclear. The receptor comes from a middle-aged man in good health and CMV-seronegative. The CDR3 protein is CASSSRTNTGELFF. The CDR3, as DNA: TGTGCCAGCAGTTCGCGGACGAACACCGGGGAGCTGTTTTTT.